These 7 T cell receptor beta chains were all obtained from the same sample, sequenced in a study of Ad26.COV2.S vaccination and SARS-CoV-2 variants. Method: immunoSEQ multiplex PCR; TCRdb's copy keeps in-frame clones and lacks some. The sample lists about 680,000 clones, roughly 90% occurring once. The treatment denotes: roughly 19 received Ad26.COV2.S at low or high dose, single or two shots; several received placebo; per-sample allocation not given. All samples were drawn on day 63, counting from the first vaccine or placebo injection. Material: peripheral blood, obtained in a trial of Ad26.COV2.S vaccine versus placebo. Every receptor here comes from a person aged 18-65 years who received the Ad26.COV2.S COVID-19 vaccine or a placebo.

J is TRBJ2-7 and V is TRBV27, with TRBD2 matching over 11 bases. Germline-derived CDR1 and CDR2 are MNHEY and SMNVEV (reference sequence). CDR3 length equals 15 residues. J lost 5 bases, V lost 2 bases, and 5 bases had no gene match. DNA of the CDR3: TGTGCCAGCAGTTTAGTGTCTAGCGGGGGGAACGAGCAGTACTTC. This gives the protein CASSLVSSGGNEQYF.

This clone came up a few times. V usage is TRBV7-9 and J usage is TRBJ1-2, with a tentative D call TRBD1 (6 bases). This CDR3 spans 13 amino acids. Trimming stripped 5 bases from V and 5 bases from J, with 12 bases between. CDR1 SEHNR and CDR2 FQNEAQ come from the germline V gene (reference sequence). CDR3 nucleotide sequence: TGTGCCAGCAGCCACAGGGCGCTATATGGCTACACCTTC. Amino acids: CASSHRALYGYTF.

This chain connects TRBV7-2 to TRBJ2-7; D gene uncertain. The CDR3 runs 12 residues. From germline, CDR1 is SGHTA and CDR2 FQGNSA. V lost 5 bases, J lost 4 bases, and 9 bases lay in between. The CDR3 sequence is CASSPSRYEQYF. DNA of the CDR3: TGTGCCAGCAGCCCCTCTAGATACGAGCAGTACTTC.

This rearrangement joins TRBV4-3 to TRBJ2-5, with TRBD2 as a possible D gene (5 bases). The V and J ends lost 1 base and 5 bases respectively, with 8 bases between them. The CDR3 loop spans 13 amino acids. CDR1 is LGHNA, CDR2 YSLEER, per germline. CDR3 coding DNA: TGCGCCAGCAGCCAAGCCCTAGCCGAGACCCAGTACTTC. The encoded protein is CASSQALAETQYF.

The CDR3: CASSLAIGQGTYEQYF. In DNA form, the CDR3 reads TGCGCCAGCAGCTTGGCCATCGGACAGGGGACTTACGAGCAGTACTTC. This chain connects TRBV5-1 to TRBJ2-7; 9 nucleotides align to TRBD1. This CDR3 is built from 16 residues. V trimming: 0 bases; J trimming: 4 bases; junction bases outside the gene matches: 8. Germline CDR1 and CDR2: SGHRS and YFSETQ.

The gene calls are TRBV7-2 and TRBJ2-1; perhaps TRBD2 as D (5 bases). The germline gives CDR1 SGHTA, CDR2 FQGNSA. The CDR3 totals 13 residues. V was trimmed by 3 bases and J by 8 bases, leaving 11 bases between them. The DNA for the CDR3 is TGTGCCAGCAGCTTTCAGGTGAGGGATGAGCAGTTCTTC. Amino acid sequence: CASSFQVRDEQFF.

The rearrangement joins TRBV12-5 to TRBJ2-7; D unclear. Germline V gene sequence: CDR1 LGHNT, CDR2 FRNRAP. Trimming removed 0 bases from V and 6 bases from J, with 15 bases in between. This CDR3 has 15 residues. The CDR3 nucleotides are TGTGCTAGTGGTTTGGTAGGCCCAGGTTCGAGCGAGCAGTACTTC. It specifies CASGLVGPGSSEQYF.